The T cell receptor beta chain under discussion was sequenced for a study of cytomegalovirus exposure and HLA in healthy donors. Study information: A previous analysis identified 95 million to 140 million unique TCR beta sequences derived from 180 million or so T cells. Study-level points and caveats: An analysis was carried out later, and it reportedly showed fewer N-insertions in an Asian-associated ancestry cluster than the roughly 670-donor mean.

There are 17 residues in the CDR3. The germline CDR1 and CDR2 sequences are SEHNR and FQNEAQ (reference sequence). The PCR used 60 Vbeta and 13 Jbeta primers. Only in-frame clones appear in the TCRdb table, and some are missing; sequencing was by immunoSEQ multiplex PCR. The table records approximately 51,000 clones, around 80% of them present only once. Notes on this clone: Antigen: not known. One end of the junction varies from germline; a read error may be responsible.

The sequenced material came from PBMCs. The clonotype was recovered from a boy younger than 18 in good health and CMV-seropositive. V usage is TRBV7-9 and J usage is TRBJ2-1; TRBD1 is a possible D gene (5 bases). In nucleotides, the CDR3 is TGTTCCAGCACCGTACCCCTTGGGGCAGGGTATTTGAATGAGCAGTTCTTC. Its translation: CSSTVPLGAGYLNEQFF.